The sequence of this T cell receptor (beta chain) was determined in a study of blood T cell repertoires in COVID-19 (dated by TCRdb to 2019 to 2021). About the study as a whole: Collaborator samples came from the United States, Italy and Spain and covered acute and convalescent phases of COVID-19. A freely available public database, intended as a resource for researchers studying the immune response to SARS-CoV-2, is where the repertoires were released. The prospective study material was composed of cDNA or gDNA derived from T cells, B-cell-depleted T cells, or PBMCs. Subjects who had been exposed to COVID-19, were actively infected with it, or had recovered from it provided the deeply sampled blood TCRbeta repertoires that made up the dataset. Where available, HLA class I and class II types were taken from metadata supplied by the sample provider and were not determined by assay-based typing. Samples came from the ongoing ImmuneRACE study (first 160 participants) plus 1,254 subjects from 6 global collaborators. A de-identified subject ID, COVID-19 status, age in years and sex were almost always included in the sample metadata. Study-wide findings and limitations: The quantity of clinical and demographic metadata differed by source and by participant and was supplied without curation.

Whole blood was collected in K2EDTA tubes by collaborating institutions according to the institutions' own protocols. For TCRbeta analysis, collaborator samples were shipped as frozen whole blood, as isolated PBMCs, or as DNA extracted from either sample type. This clone appeared once. It lacks a known antigen. Base qualities are missing; no much larger clone stands one base away. TCRbeta CDR3 regions were amplified from genomic DNA by means of the immunoSEQ Assay, a bias-controlled multiplex PCR. The study's processing was this. Within the assay, amplification of reference gene primers was used to estimate how many nucleated cells each sample contained. Sequence reads were collapsed and filtered to measure the absolute abundance of every unique TCRbeta CDR3 rearrangement. For each sample, productive Simpson clonality was calculated by taking the square root of Simpson's diversity index across productive rearrangements. This is the immuneACCESS table as TCRdb keeps it, with only in-frame sequences that have V and J called. A part of the clones is gone; compared with another copy, unresolved V genes explain less than half, and the rest is unexplained. Clonal size and the V and J genes are those of that table, whereas D and trimming came from the DNA. Recorded for this sample are 75,000 to 95,000 clones; 88% of them occurred a single time. 5.8% of the sample belongs to the ten largest clones.

Taken from cysteine to phenylalanine, the CDR3 has 21 residues. CDR3 DNA only is kept here, 63 bases in frame from base 1. The germline V gene provides CDR1 LGHNA and CDR2 YNFKEQ. V loses 3 bases of germline sequence and J loses 0 bases, and the interval between the two ends is 28 bases. The receptor was derived from a middle-aged man with active COVID-19. This receptor chain uses TRBV4-2 and TRBJ2-3; TRBD1 is perhaps the D gene, given 7 matching bases. Sequences were obtained from peripheral blood. The nucleotides are TGTGCCAGCAGCCATAAAATAGGGGGCGGGGTGACCAGCCTTAGCACAGATACGCAGTATTTT. This translates into CASSHKIGGGVTSLSTDTQYF.